Presented here are 17 T cell receptor beta chains from one specimen sequenced in a study of cytomegalovirus exposure and HLA in healthy donors (TCRdb year 2017). To prepare the library, the immunoSEQ multiplex PCR assay was applied. A mixture of 60 forward primers for TCR Vbeta segments and 13 reverse primers for TCR Jbeta segments was used in the multiplex PCR. TCRdb limited this immuneACCESS table to in-frame rearrangements with V and J called. A share of clones is missing; checked studies link under half to unresolved V genes, and the rest is unexplained. This sample lists 100,000 to 150,000 clones; 81% were detected once. Approximately 4% of the sample is taken by the ten largest. The sequenced sample was PBMCs. Receptors were obtained from a man between 18 and 29 years old in good health and CMV-seropositive.

The chain joins TRBV5-6 to TRBJ1-5, with 10 bases fitting TRBD1. CDR1 is SGHDT and CDR2 is YYEEEE in the germline V gene. The CDR3 extends over 15 amino acids. J lost 6 bases, V lost 4 bases, and 7 bases had no gene match. The CDR3 region is CASSQRQGAGQPQHF. The CDR3 DNA sequence: TGTGCCAGCAGCCAGCGACAGGGGGCTGGTCAGCCCCAGCATTTT.

J is TRBJ1-1 and V is TRBV6-5; possible D gene TRBD1, 6 bases. V gave up 6 bases and J gave up 2 bases, with 16 bases separating them. The CDR3 spans 15 residues. Looked up from germline, CDR1 is MNHEY and CDR2 is SVGAGI. Here the CDR3 reads CASRPGQHQNTEAFF. As DNA, the CDR3 is TGTGCCAGCAGACCTGGACAGCACCAAAACACTGAAGCTTTCTTT.

The chain recombines TRBV7-9 with TRBJ1-1, with D unclear. V dropped 5 bases and J dropped 1 base, with 14 bases sitting between them. The CDR3 is 15 residues long. CDR1 is SEHNR, CDR2 FQNEAQ, per germline (reference sequence). The CDR3 coding sequence is TGTGCCAGCAGCCCCGGACCCGCGGGGAACACTGAAGCTTTCTTT. Translation gives CASSPGPAGNTEAFF.

J is TRBJ2-7 and V is TRBV11-2, with TRBD2 matching over 11 bases. V lost 5 bases and J lost 0; bases outside the gene matches: 3. The CDR3 sequence is 15 residues long. Germline V gene lookup returns CDR1 SGHAT and CDR2 FQNNGV. DNA of the CDR3: TGTGCCAGCAGCCCGACTAGCGGGGACTCCTACGAGCAGTACTTC. Translating it yields CASSPTSGDSYEQYF.

J is TRBJ1-2 and V is TRBV14, with D possibly matching TRBD1 (5 bases). This CDR3 has 13 residues. V dropped 2 bases and J dropped 5 bases, with 9 bases sitting between them. From germline, CDR1 is SGHDN and CDR2 FVKESK. CDR3 nucleotide sequence: TGTGCCAGCAGCCAATCGACAGATTATGGCTACACCTTC. Translation: CASSQSTDYGYTF.

The chain employs TRBV9 and TRBJ1-1; TRBD1 matches at 7 bases. CDR1 and CDR2 (germline): SGDLS, YYNGEE. V lost 2 bases and J lost 1; bases outside the gene matches: 5. The CDR3 extends over 15 amino acids. The CDR3 protein is CASSVSGTANTEAFF. CDR3 nucleotide sequence: TGTGCCAGCAGCGTCTCCGGGACAGCGAACACTGAAGCTTTCTTT.

V gene TRBV11-2 combines with J gene TRBJ1-1; no definite D call. Germline V gene sequence: CDR1 SGHAT, CDR2 FQNNGV. The CDR3 extends over 13 amino acids. V lost 6 bases, J lost 4 bases, and 12 bases lay in between. Written as DNA, the CDR3 is TGTGCCAGCAGTGGCCCCGGCGGCACTGAAGCTTTCTTT. Protein product: CASSGPGGTEAFF.

The CDR3 bases are TGTGCCAGCAGAACCGGGACAGGGACTGAAGCTTTCTTT. Translated: CASRTGTGTEAFF. This chain links TRBV6-5 with TRBJ1-1; the match to TRBD1 covers 9 bases. CDR1 is MNHEY and CDR2 is SVGAGI in the germline V gene. The CDR3 totals 13 residues. V was pared by 6 bases and J by 5 bases, with 4 bases of the junction left unmatched.

The J gene is TRBJ1-2, the V gene TRBV21-1; the DNA was not used to check the table's D call, TRBD1. TRBV21-1 is assigned pseudogene status. The CDR3 is 14 residues long. DNA for the CDR3: TGTGCCAGCAGTCCCAAACAGCTAAACTATGGCTACACCTTC. Encoded protein: CASSPKQLNYGYTF.

The gene calls are TRBV19 and TRBJ2-5; maybe TRBD1 (6 bases). This CDR3 is built from 16 residues. Trimming left V 2 bases short and J 4 bases short, with 17 bases between. Germline-derived CDR1 and CDR2 are LNHDA and SQIVND (reference sequence). CDR3 in amino acids: CASSIFGQGIGETQYF. CDR3 sequence (DNA): TGTGCCAGTAGTATATTTGGGCAGGGGATCGGAGAGACCCAGTACTTC. The whole variable domain, remainder taken from reference TRBV19 and TRBJ2-5, is DGGITQSPKYLFRKEGQNVTLSCEQNLNHDAMYWYRQDPGQGLRLIYYSQIVNDFQKGDIAEGYSVSREKKESFPLTVTSAQKNPTAFYLCASSIFGQGIGETQYFGPGTRLLVL.

This rearrangement joins TRBV30 to TRBJ2-7; 9 nucleotides agree with TRBD1. Germline CDR1 GTSNPN, CDR2 SVGIG (reference sequence). J lost 12 bases, V lost 5 bases, and 8 bases had no gene match. The CDR3 extends over 11 amino acids. The CDR3 DNA sequence: TGTGCCTGGGCGGACAGGGGAGAAGTGTACTTC. Residues: CAWADRGEVYF.

The genes are TRBV27 and TRBJ1-2, with 10 nucleotides matching TRBD1. The V segment lost 5 bases and the J segment 8 bases; nucleotides outside the gene matches: 8. The CDR3 sequence is 14 residues long. CDR1 and CDR2 from the germline V gene are MNHEY and SMNVEV (reference sequence). CDR3 in amino acids: CASSPRDRGLGYTF. As DNA, the CDR3 is TGTGCCAGCAGTCCCCGGGACAGGGGTTTAGGCTACACCTTC.

This CDR3 reads CASSRYSGSYEQYF. In nucleotides, the CDR3 is TGTGCCAGTAGCAGGTACTCCGGCTCCTACGAGCAGTACTTC. The rearrangement uses TRBV19 and TRBJ2-7; D unclear. V shed 6 bases and J shed 0 bases, with 12 bases lying between them. Germline CDR1 reads LNHDA; CDR2 reads SQIVND (reference sequence). The CDR3 has 14 residues.

This clone came up a few times. The rearrangement joins TRBV4-3 to TRBJ2-1; D is undetermined. The CDR3 runs 13 residues. V lost 4 bases and J 9 bases, leaving 13 bases between the germline ends. Germline V CDR1 and CDR2: LGHNA, YSLEER. The CDR3 region is CASSPSVTSEQFF. The CDR3, as DNA: TGCGCCAGCAGCCCCAGCGTGACCTCTGAGCAGTTCTTC.

The chain has TRBV7-6 and TRBJ1-5; D is uncertain. Trimming removed 0 bases from V and 5 bases from J, with 5 bases in between. The CDR3 is made up of 13 amino acids. Germline lookup yields CDR1 SGHVS and CDR2 FNYEAQ. The CDR3 reads CASSLALDQPQHF. CDR3 coding DNA: TGTGCCAGCAGCTTAGCCCTAGATCAGCCCCAGCATTTT.

The chain joins TRBV11-3 to TRBJ2-7, with D tentatively TRBD2 (6 bases). The V end was cut by 8 bases, the J end by 1 base, with 18 bases between. CDR1 SGHNT and CDR2 YENEEA come from the germline V gene. CDR3 length: 15 residues. This chain's CDR3 is CASRELKHRSYEQYF. As DNA, the CDR3 is TGTGCCAGCCGGGAGTTAAAGCATCGGTCCTACGAGCAGTACTTC.

J is TRBJ1-1 and V is TRBV10-2, with TRBD1 matching 7 bases. Germline V gene sequence: CDR1 WSHSY, CDR2 SAAADI. V was pared by 9 bases and J by 0 bases, with 7 bases of the junction left unmatched. The CDR3 is 14 amino acids. The chain's CDR3 is CASQPDRMNTEAFF. CDR3 bases: TGCGCCAGTCAACCGGACAGGATGAACACTGAAGCTTTCTTT.